This TCR beta chain was identified during a study of T cell responses to AZD1222 COVID-19 vaccine (dated by TCRdb to the early 2020s). Regarding the complete study: AZD1222 recipients with second doses at about 4 weeks or about 12 weeks were pooled, because spike-specific TCR depth and breadth did not differ between schedules. A total of 230 to 250 trial participants underwent TCR sequencing, of whom roughly 210 had received two doses of AZD1222 and about 25 had received two doses of the MenACWY control vaccine. Trial participants were enrolled into age subgroups of 18-55, 56-69 and 70-plus years, which contained around 150, 28 and 57 TCR-sequenced participants, respectively.

V has 3 bases trimmed and J has 8 bases trimmed; junction bases matching no gene number 8. The CDR3 covers 14 residues, taking in both the cysteine and the phenylalanine. The only DNA kept is the CDR3, 42 bases in frame from the first base. According to the germline V gene (reference sequence), CDR1 reads SEHNR and CDR2 reads FQNEAQ. Concerning this clone: Its antigen specificity is not known. No base quality values were provided; no much bigger clone lies one nucleotide off.

On the study overall, not on this receptor specifically: After two AZD1222 doses, both the breadth and the depth of spike-specific TCRs were significantly higher than at day 0 and than in MenACWY recipients. CD4 TCRs associated with the vaccine covered the entire spike protein, and the dominant responses were in regions 160-218 and 743-854. Conclusions about previously exposed vaccinees were limited because only six AZD1222 recipients were SARS-CoV-2 seropositive at baseline. The 56-69-year group was small, and its depth increase did not reach significance, likely because of low power. Reportedly, close to half of the unique spike-specific TCRs recognized epitopes lying outside the regions that are mutated in the B.1.351 and B.1.1.7 variants. Most participants were white British and females outnumbered males, and the authors suggested that clonal diversity may have been underestimated. Because no day 14 peak-response samples were available, the repertoires could be characterized only after the peak T cell response.

The CDR3 regions of human TCRbeta chains were analyzed by immunosequencing. On the authors' methods: Repertoire TCRs were checked for matches against a reference library of SARS-CoV-2-specific TCRs that had been generated using the MIRA antigen-specificity platform. Breadth meant the fraction of unique TCRs that were SARS-CoV-2-associated, whereas depth meant the fraction of total T cells that were SARS-CoV-2-associated. Using the MIRA data, each spike-specific TCR was mapped to the spike region that the TCR reacts to and placed in a CD4 or CD8 class. Log10-transformed breadth and depth values were compared by one-way ANOVA with Sidak's multiple comparisons tests. The table was pulled from immuneACCESS by TCRdb, which kept in-frame rearrangements only. Such tables lose some clones; where checked, under half of the loss comes from unresolved V genes, and the rest has no known cause. V, J and clone size were drawn from that table, and D and trimming were deduced from the DNA. The sample contains 110,000 to 150,000 clones, 75% to 90% of them found a single time. The ten largest clones represent about 4.8% of the sample.

This specimen's time point label, per the study, means: baseline before first vaccination. Vaccinee samples came from UK trials COV001 and COV002, including a single-blind randomized controlled phase 2/3 trial of AZD1222 (ChAdOx1 nCoV-19) in healthy adults. For TCRbeta chain sequencing, PBMC samples from trial participants were taken at day 0 and at day 28 after the second dose. This chain joins TRBV7-9 to TRBJ1-2, and TRBD1 aligns with 8 junction nucleotides. Sequenced here: peripheral blood, sampled on day 0 of AZD1222 vaccination. This TCR came from an adult in good health. The DNA sequence reads TGTGCCAGCAGCTTGGTCCAGGGGGCGCGGGGCTACACCTTC. Its protein is CASSLVQGARGYTF.